This T cell receptor beta chain was recovered during a study of T cell responses to AZD1222 COVID-19 vaccine. General study results and limits: Researchers report vaccine-associated CD4 TCRs spanning spike, with dominance at 160-218 and 743-854.

Data came from immunoSEQ multiplex PCR; TCRdb stores just in-frame clones and leaves some out. The sample has 150,000 to 200,000 clones, 85% to 95% seen once. About this clone: Its antigen is still unknown.

Germline V gene lookup returns CDR1 SEHNR and CDR2 FQNEAQ (reference sequence). The CDR3 extends over 16 amino acids. V shed 5 bases and J 0 bases; nucleotides not matched to a gene: 6. V gene TRBV7-9 combines with J gene TRBJ2-1; 8 positions agree with TRBD1. The TCR comes from an adult in good health. The sample here was peripheral blood, taken on day 0 of AZD1222 vaccination. As DNA, the CDR3 is TGTGCCAGCAGCCCCGACAGGGGAAGCTCCTACAATGAGCAGTTCTTC. Protein sequence: CASSPDRGSSYNEQFF.